The clone carrying this T cell receptor beta chain was counted at least ten times. TCR alpha and beta CDR3 regions were amplified from RNA using iRepertoire nested multiplex PCR. TCRdb reprocessed the multiplex PCR reads via MiXCR and lists one record per CDR3 protein. The profile shows 16,000 or so distinct CDR3 sequences, roughly 50% of them singletons. The sample belongs to a study of glioma-infiltrating T cells. CDR3 length: 12 residues. The germline V gene encodes CDR1 SNHLY and CDR2 FYNNEI. Trimming stripped 4 bases from V and 0 bases from J, with 3 bases between. This clonotype was obtained from a human donor with low-grade glioma or glioblastoma, undergoing nonglioma brain surgery, or in good health (not recorded which). The chain employs TRBV2 and TRBJ1-2; D gene uncertain. Sequences were obtained from glioma tissue, nonneoplastic brain tissue, or PBMCs (not recorded which). CDR3 coding DNA: TGTGCCAGCAGTGCCACTAACTATGGCTACACCTTC. Translating gives CASSATNYGYTF.